These 20 T cell receptor beta chains were sequenced from one sample in a study of shared clonotypes between healthy human individuals. Assay used: immunoSEQ multiplex PCR; TCRdb lists only in-frame clones, some missing. Of 550,000 to 750,000 clones listed, roughly nine tenths are singletons. Terminally differentiated effector memory CD45RA+ cells were excluded from the naive CD8 cells, which were CD45RO-negative and positively selected for CCR7. Sequenced sample: naive CD8+ T cells sorted from blood. Source of these receptors: a man aged 30-40 years in good health.

The V and J genes are TRBV6-6 and TRBJ2-5, with TRBD2 matching over 14 bases. Germline loops: CDR1 MNHNY, CDR2 SVGAGI (reference sequence). The CDR3 spans 16 residues. Trimming cost V 9 bases and J 4 bases; bases outside gene matches: 10. CDR3: CASGTSGSGGVETQYF. CDR3 nucleotides: TGTGCCAGTGGGACTAGCGGGAGTGGAGGGGTAGAGACCCAGTACTTC.

V and J are TRBV19 and TRBJ1-1, with D maybe TRBD1 (5 bases). The V end was cut by 1 base, the J end by 5 bases, with 11 bases between. Germline V lookup: CDR1 LNHDA, CDR2 SQIVND (reference sequence). The CDR3 length is 14 residues. CDR3 residues: CASSIGGTLTEAFF. The CDR3 nucleotides read TGTGCCAGTAGTATAGGTGGGACTTTAACTGAAGCTTTCTTT.

The V gene is TRBV29-1, the J gene TRBJ2-7, with 11 bases identical to TRBD2. In germline, CDR1 is SQVTM, CDR2 ANQGSEA. CDR3 length equals 16 residues. V gave up 7 bases and J gave up 4 bases; unmatched junction bases: 15. The CDR3 loop is CSGRFTSGSEGYEQYF. In DNA form, the CDR3 reads TGCAGCGGTCGGTTCACTAGCGGGAGTGAAGGGTACGAGCAGTACTTC.

This clone has a single count. The CDR3 is CASSAWQDLSEAFF. The CDR3 DNA reads as TGTGCCAGCAGCGCTTGGCAGGACCTTTCTGAAGCTTTCTTT. V usage is TRBV9 and J usage is TRBJ1-1; no reliable D call. Germline-derived CDR1 and CDR2 are SGDLS and YYNGEE. The V and J ends lost 3 bases and 6 bases respectively, with 15 bases between them. The CDR3 sequence is 14 residues long.

The gene calls are TRBV10-3 and TRBJ2-1; 8 bases map to TRBD1. Germline V CDR1 and CDR2: ENHRY, SYGVKD. CDR3 size: 15 residues. After removal of 0 bases from V and 8 bases from J, the junction contained 6 bases not matched to a gene. This CDR3 reads CAISESRGREDEQFF. For the CDR3, the DNA is TGTGCCATCAGTGAGTCCAGGGGGCGCGAGGATGAGCAGTTCTTC.

The chain uses TRBV7-6 and TRBJ2-7; weak D call: TRBD2 (5 bases). The CDR3 totals 15 residues. The germline V gene has CDR1 SGHVS and CDR2 FNYEAQ. Trimming shortened V by 1 base and J by 2 bases, and 12 bases separated the two germline ends. The CDR3 nucleotides are TGTGCCAGCAGCTTAGTGGTCGGGGATACCTACGAGCAGTACTTC. Amino acid sequence: CASSLVVGDTYEQYF. Filled out from reference TRBV7-6 and TRBJ2-7, the complete variable domain reads GAGVSQSPRYKVTKRGQDVALRCDPISGHVSLYWYRQALGQGPEFLTYFNYEAQQDKSGLPNDRFSAERPEGSISTLTIQRTEQRDSAMYRCASSLVVGDTYEQYFGPGTRLTVT.

The V and J genes are TRBV11-2 and TRBJ2-7; tentatively, D is TRBD1 (5 bases). The V gene lost 6 bases and the J gene lost 2 bases, with 14 bases spanning the gap. Germline-derived CDR1 and CDR2 are SGHAT and FQNNGV. The CDR3 extends over 14 amino acids. In nucleotides, the CDR3 is TGTGCCAGCAGTTATCCTAGGGGCCCCTACGAGCAGTACTTC. As protein: CASSYPRGPYEQYF.

With respect to this clone: The same CDR3 also results from other DNA sequences found in this sample. This chain links TRBV27 with TRBJ1-4, with a tentative D call TRBD1 (5 bases). Deletions cut 3 bases from V and 8 bases from J, with 13 bases between. Germline assignment: CDR1 MNHEY and CDR2 SMNVEV (reference sequence). The CDR3 sequence is 14 residues long. CDR3 region: CASSLLGVEEKLFF. In DNA, the CDR3 is TGTGCCAGCAGTTTGCTAGGGGTGGAGGAAAAACTGTTTTTT.

This clone showed up just once. CDR3 protein: CASSARLAGVNEQFF. As DNA, the CDR3 is TGTGCCAGCAGCGCAAGACTAGCGGGAGTCAATGAGCAGTTCTTC. The chain recombines TRBV9 with TRBJ2-1, with 12 bases fitting TRBD2. J lost 6 bases, V lost 3 bases, and 4 bases had no gene match. Germline values: CDR1 SGDLS, CDR2 YYNGEE. This CDR3 has 15 residues. Based on the CDR3 plus reference TRBV9 and TRBJ2-1, the full variable domain is DSGVTQTPKHLITATGQRVTLRCSPRSGDLSVYWYQQSLDQGLQFLIQYYNGEERAKGNILERFSAQQFPDLHSELNLSSLELGDSALYFCASSARLAGVNEQFFGPGTRLTVL.

The chain recombines TRBV11-2 with TRBJ1-2, with 8 bases identical to TRBD1. The CDR3 is 16 residues long. J gave up 6 bases and V 5 bases, and 14 bases lay outside the gene matches. The germline V gene has CDR1 SGHAT and CDR2 FQNNGV. The CDR3 sequence is CASSPPLRQGQDGYTF. CDR3 coding DNA: TGTGCCAGCAGCCCCCCCCTCCGACAGGGGCAGGATGGCTACACCTTC.

V usage is TRBV7-2 and J usage is TRBJ2-7; 7 positions match TRBD1. Germline values: CDR1 SGHTA, CDR2 FQGNSA. J lost 2 bases, V lost 5 bases, and 9 bases had no gene match. This CDR3 region has 15 residues. The CDR3 spells CASSKDRVRPYEQYF. The CDR3 nucleotides read TGTGCCAGCAGCAAAGACAGGGTACGACCCTACGAGCAGTACTTC. The whole variable domain, remainder taken from reference TRBV7-2 and TRBJ2-7, is GAGVSQSPSNKVTEKGKDVELRCDPISGHTALYWYRQSLGQGLEFLIYFQGNSAPDKSGLPSDRFSAERTGGSVSTLTIQRTQQEDSAVYLCASSKDRVRPYEQYFGPGTRLTVT.

The chain links TRBV7-2 to TRBJ2-7; 11 bases match TRBD1. Losses at the gene ends were 5 bases for V and 4 bases for J; bases not matched to a gene: 7. CDR1 is SGHTA, CDR2 FQGNSA, per germline. This CDR3 spans 15 amino acids. The CDR3 DNA reads TGTGCCAGCAGCCCAGGACAGGGGGCGCATTACGAGCAGTACTTC. Encoded protein: CASSPGQGAHYEQYF.

The rearrangement joins TRBV5-1 to TRBJ2-1, with TRBD2 identical over 10 bases. Germline lookup yields CDR1 SGHRS and CDR2 YFSETQ. There are 17 residues in the CDR3. J was trimmed by 6 bases and V by 2 bases; bases with no gene match: 11. CDR3 protein: CASSFFSSGRGGNEQFF. The CDR3, as DNA: TGCGCCAGCAGCTTCTTCTCTAGCGGGAGAGGGGGCAATGAGCAGTTCTTC.

The rearrangement uses TRBV15 and TRBJ2-1, with 11 bases identical to TRBD2. The V segment lost 3 bases and the J segment 6 bases; nucleotides outside the gene matches: 7. This CDR3 has 16 residues. Germline CDR1 LNHNV, CDR2 YYDKDF (reference sequence). The CDR3 DNA reads TGTGCCACCAGCAGCTTTACTAGCGGGAGCTTCAATGAGCAGTTCTTC. Translation: CATSSFTSGSFNEQFF.

The CDR3 sequence is CASSLARVGAAYEQYF. Here the CDR3 DNA reads TGCGCCAGCAGCTTGGCCCGTGTAGGAGCGGCCTACGAGCAGTACTTC. V usage is TRBV5-1 and J usage is TRBJ2-7, with TRBD2 as a possible D gene (5 bases). Trimming took 0 bases from V and 2 from J, leaving 15 bases between them. The germline V gene encodes CDR1 SGHRS and CDR2 YFSETQ. The CDR3 sequence is 16 residues long.

Only a few counts were recorded for this clone. The chain uses TRBV29-1 and TRBJ2-2; 9 bases are shared with TRBD1. Germline values: CDR1 SQVTM, CDR2 ANQGSEA. The CDR3 length is 14 residues. The trim removed 5 bases at V and 3 bases at J, leaving 4 bases unmatched. In DNA, the CDR3 is TGCAGCGTTCTAGGACAGGGGTACACCGGGGAGCTGTTTTTT. It encodes CSVLGQGYTGELFF.

The chain combines TRBV5-1 with TRBJ2-7; a weak D match, TRBD2 (6 bases). This CDR3 region has 14 residues. Trimming removed 2 bases from V and 4 bases from J, with 13 bases in between. Germline CDR1 and CDR2: SGHRS and YFSETQ. CDR3 DNA: TGCGCCAGCAGCTTTGCCGCGGGGCTATACGAGCAGTACTTC. This gives the protein CASSFAAGLYEQYF.

V is TRBV9 and J is TRBJ2-1, with D perhaps TRBD2 (6 bases). V was cut by 2 bases and J by 6 bases, with 18 bases left in between. The germline V gene encodes CDR1 SGDLS and CDR2 YYNGEE. This CDR3 spans 16 amino acids. The CDR3 reads CASSVPDRAGSNEQFF. In nucleotides, the CDR3 is TGTGCCAGCAGCGTCCCGGATCGAGCGGGTTCCAATGAGCAGTTCTTC.

The CDR3 bases are TGCGCCAGCAGCCATCCCCCGGGACAGACCTCCTACGAGCAGTACTTC. It translates to CASSHPPGQTSYEQYF. The chain joins TRBV4-1 to TRBJ2-7, with 7 nucleotides matching TRBD1. CDR3 size: 16 residues. The trim removed 3 bases at V and 0 bases at J, leaving 8 bases unmatched. CDR1 and CDR2 from the germline V gene are MGHRA and YSYEKL.

J is TRBJ1-5 and V is TRBV13, with a tentative D call TRBD1 (5 bases). The CDR3 runs to 15 residues. The germline V and J ends were trimmed by 6 bases and 0 bases, with 12 bases remaining between them. Germline loops: CDR1 PRHDT, CDR2 FYEKMQ (reference sequence). CDR3 nucleotide sequence: TGTGCCAGCAGTATGGGGGGAGGTAGCAATCAGCCCCAGCATTTT. Its protein product is CASSMGGGSNQPQHF. The variable domain in full, with the rest retrieved from reference TRBV13 and TRBJ1-5, is AAGVIQSPRHLIKEKRETATLKCYPIPRHDTVYWYQQGPGQDPQFLISFYEKMQSDKGSIPDRFSAQQFSDYHSELNMSSLELGDSALYFCASSMGGGSNQPQHFGDGTRLSIL.